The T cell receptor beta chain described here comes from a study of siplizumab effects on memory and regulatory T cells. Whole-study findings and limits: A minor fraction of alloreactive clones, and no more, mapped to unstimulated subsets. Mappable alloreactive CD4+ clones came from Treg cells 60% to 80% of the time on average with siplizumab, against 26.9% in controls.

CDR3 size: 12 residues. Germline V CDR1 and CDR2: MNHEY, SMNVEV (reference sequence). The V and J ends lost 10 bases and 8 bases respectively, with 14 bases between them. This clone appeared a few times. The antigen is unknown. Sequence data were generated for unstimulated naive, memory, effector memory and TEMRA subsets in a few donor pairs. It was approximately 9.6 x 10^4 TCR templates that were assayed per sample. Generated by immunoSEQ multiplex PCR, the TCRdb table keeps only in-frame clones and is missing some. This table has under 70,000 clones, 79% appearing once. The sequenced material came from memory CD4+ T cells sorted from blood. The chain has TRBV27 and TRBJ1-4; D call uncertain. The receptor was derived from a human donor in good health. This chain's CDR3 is CAIEAQGEKLFF. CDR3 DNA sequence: TGTGCCATCGAAGCCCAAGGCGAAAAACTGTTTTTT.